Described below is a single T cell receptor (beta chain) sequence and its context. Its antigen remains unidentified. Nothing much larger sits one base from this clone, and base qualities are not available. These data come from a study of T cell changes during pregnancy in multiple sclerosis (dated by TCRdb to between 2018 and 2021). As for the study more broadly: In women with multiple sclerosis, the researchers looked at how the T cell repertoire shifted as pregnancy progressed.

Cut back by 1 base and 2 bases, the V and J ends lie 9 bases apart. The CDR3 runs 14 residues from the cysteine to the phenylalanine. Of the read, only the CDR3 DNA is kept; its 42 bases are in frame from base 1. Sequences SGHAT (CDR1) and FQNNGV (CDR2) are obtained from the germline V gene. Library construction relied on the immunoSEQ multiplex PCR assay. In its TCRdb copy, this immuneACCESS table keeps in-frame sequences only and misses some clones. Where compared with another copy, unresolved V genes explain less than half of these, and the others have no known cause. The sample records roughly 70,000 clones, approximately 92% of which are singletons. The ten largest clones represent 2.8% of the sample.

The specimen comprised peripheral blood, sampled in the third trimester of pregnancy. The TCR was taken from a female donor in good health, enrolled as a control in a pregnancy study. The chain joins TRBV11-2 to TRBJ2-7, with TRBD1 tentatively as D gene (5 bases match). The nucleotide sequence is given as TGTGCCAGCAGCTTAGCCAGGACACCCTACGAGCAGTACTTC. Its protein product is CASSLARTPYEQYF.